The next 5 T cell receptor beta chains were all read from a single sample in a study of T cells in Graves' hyperthyroidism and ophthalmopathy (dated by TCRdb to about 2019). The library relied on multiplex PCR. The sequencing machine was an Illumina HiSeq 2000. TCR beta CDR3 regions were amplified from RNA transcripts. A first-round RT-PCR of the TCR CDR3 used the HTBI primer set with the Qiagen OneStep RT-PCR kit. The public reads were reanalyzed by TCRdb: fastp trimming at Q25, MiXCR alignment, in-frame beta chains only. Every distinct CDR3 protein forms one entry, paired with its most common genes and DNA. This sample holds hundreds of thousands of distinct CDR3 sequences; more than 20% were observed only once. 30% to 40% of the sample is in the top ten clones. The sequenced sample consisted of blood. All receptors derive from a man aged 30-40 years with Graves' ophthalmopathy.

The chain uses TRBV18 and TRBJ2-7; TRBD2 aligns across 10 bases. V trimming: 2 bases; J trimming: 0 bases; junction bases outside the gene matches: 4. The CDR3 covers 16 residues. Per germline, CDR1 KGHSH and CDR2 LQKENI. CDR3 sequence: CASSPLPSGSSYEQYF. The CDR3 DNA reads as TGTGCCAGCTCACCATTACCTAGCGGGAGCTCCTACGAGCAGTACTTC.

Only a few counts were recorded for this clonotype. The V call is TRBV7-2, the J call TRBJ1-6; D might be TRBD1 (6 bases). The germline V gene has CDR1 SGHTA and CDR2 FQGNSA. Between the trimmed V and J ends, which lost 5 bases and 9 bases, there was a span of 17 bases. The CDR3 has 15 residues. The CDR3 nucleotides are TGTGCCAGCAGCCGTCTAGGGGGGCGGGGTTCACCCCTCCACTTT. Its protein product is CASSRLGGRGSPLHF.

This clonotype has a count of ten or more. The chain links TRBV28 to TRBJ1-2; D is ambiguous. The length of the CDR3 is 12 residues. V was pared by 8 bases and J by 0 bases, with 7 bases between. CDR1 and CDR2 (germline): MDHEN, SYDVKM. The CDR3 loop is CASGKANYGYTF. CDR3 in DNA: TGTGCCAGCGGCAAAGCTAACTATGGCTACACCTTC.

This clonotype was seen more than once but under ten times. The chain couples TRBV27 to TRBJ2-1, with 7 bases fitting TRBD2. CDR3 length: 15 amino acids. Germline CDR1 reads MNHEY; CDR2 reads SMNVEV (reference sequence). The trim removed 2 bases at V and 6 bases at J, leaving 7 bases unmatched. This CDR3 is CASSLGGLAANEQFF. Written as DNA, the CDR3 is TGTGCCAGCAGTTTAGGAGGGCTAGCGGCCAATGAGCAGTTCTTC.

In its sample, this clonotype was seen many times. The chain recombines TRBV27 with TRBJ2-1, with 11 bases matching TRBD1. Germline CDR1 is MNHEY and CDR2 is SMNVEV (reference sequence). This CDR3 spans 18 amino acids. V shed 0 bases and J 3 bases; nucleotides not matched to a gene: 7. The CDR3 sequence is CASSLSFPGQGGYNEQFF. CDR3 bases: TGTGCCAGCAGTTTATCGTTCCCGGGACAGGGGGGCTACAATGAGCAGTTCTTC.